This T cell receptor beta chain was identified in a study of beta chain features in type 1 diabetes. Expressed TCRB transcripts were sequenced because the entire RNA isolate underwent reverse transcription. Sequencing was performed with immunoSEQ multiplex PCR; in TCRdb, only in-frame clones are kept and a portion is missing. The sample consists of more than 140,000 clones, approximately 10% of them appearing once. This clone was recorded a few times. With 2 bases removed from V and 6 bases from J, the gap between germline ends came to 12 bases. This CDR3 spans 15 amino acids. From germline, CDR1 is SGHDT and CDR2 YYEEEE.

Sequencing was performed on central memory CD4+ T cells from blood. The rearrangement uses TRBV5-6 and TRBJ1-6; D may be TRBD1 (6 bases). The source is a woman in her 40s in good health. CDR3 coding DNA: TGTGCCAGCAGCTTCGGTGACAGGAGTAATTCACCCCTCCACTTT. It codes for CASSFGDRSNSPLHF.